A single sample gave rise to the 24 T cell receptor beta chains below, sequenced in a study of beta chain features in type 1 diabetes. Overall study findings and caveats: Patients with Type 1 diabetes showed moderately but significantly shorter TCRB CDR3s in all four CD4+ subsets.

No cognate antigen is known for these TCRs. What was sequenced were expressed TCRB transcripts, since all of the isolated RNA had been reverse transcribed. Sequencing was performed with immunoSEQ multiplex PCR; in TCRdb, only in-frame clones are kept and a portion is missing. Of a few hundred thousand clones listed, 10% to 15% are singletons. Sequencing input: naive CD4+ T cells from blood. These receptors were collected from a woman aged 18-35 years with type 1 diabetes.

CDR3 in amino acids: CTSSQDKASCDTGELFF. The DNA for the CDR3 is TGCACCAGCAGCCAAGATAAGGCTAGCTGTGACACCGGGGAGCTGTTTTTT. The chain has TRBV1 and TRBJ2-2; the table's D call, TRBD2, has no DNA check behind it. TRBV1 is a known pseudogene. The CDR3 runs to 17 residues.

The chain employs TRBV14 and TRBJ1-2; 11 bases match TRBD1. The CDR3 runs 15 residues. Germline V gene data show CDR1 as SGHDN and CDR2 as FVKESK. Trimming cost V 3 bases and J 5 bases; bases outside gene matches: 5. The CDR3 DNA follows: TGTGCCAGCAGCCACTGGACAGGGGGCTCGTATGGCTACACCTTC. It is translated as CASSHWTGGSYGYTF.

This clone was counted a few times. J is TRBJ2-5 and V is TRBV4-2; D not certain. This CDR3 is built from 15 residues. CDR1 and CDR2 from the germline V gene are LGHNA and YNFKEQ. The ends were cut back, 4 bases at V and 1 base at J, with 13 bases in the middle. CDR3 protein: CASSPRSDLQETQYF. In DNA, the CDR3 is TGTGCCAGCAGCCCCAGGTCCGACCTCCAAGAGACCCAGTACTTC.

This clone was seen more than once but under ten times. V usage is TRBV27 and J usage is TRBJ1-5; 7 bases are a match to TRBD1. The CDR3 spans 15 residues. The V and J ends lost 5 bases and 3 bases, in that order; junction bases with no gene match: 7. Germline CDR1 reads MNHEY; CDR2 reads SMNVEV (reference sequence). CDR3 DNA sequence: TGTGCCAGCAGTCATCGACAGGGCAACAATCAGCCCCAGCATTTT. Encoded protein: CASSHRQGNNQPQHF.

This clone has a handful of counts. Written as DNA, the CDR3 is TGTGCCAGCAGGAAGACACGACAGCCCCAGCATTTT. Residues: CASRKTRQPQHF. V gene TRBV28 combines with J gene TRBJ1-5; D gene unclear. Germline CDR1 is MDHEN and CDR2 is SYDVKM. The CDR3 loop spans 12 amino acids. V lost 6 bases, J lost 7 bases, and 10 bases lay in between.

This clone appeared a few times. The sample contains more than one DNA sequence encoding this CDR3. The chain carries TRBV18 and TRBJ1-1, with 7 bases matching TRBD1. The V and J ends lost 6 bases and 1 base, in that order; junction bases with no gene match: 2. The CDR3 consists of 13 residues. Germline V lookup: CDR1 KGHSH, CDR2 LQKENI. The CDR3 sequence: CASSRDRNTEAFF. The CDR3 DNA reads TGTGCCAGCTCCCGGGACAGGAACACTGAAGCTTTCTTT.

This clone was seen a few times. The CDR3 protein is CASSDRDSYNEQFF. CDR3 DNA sequence: TGTGCCAGCAGTGATCGGGACAGCTACAATGAGCAGTTCTTC. The genes are TRBV6-1 and TRBJ2-1; 7 bases agree with TRBD1. CDR1 is MNHNS, CDR2 SASEGT, per germline. The ends lost 3 bases at V and 3 bases at J; junction bases unmatched: 2. The CDR3 runs 14 residues.

This clone was detected only a few times. The V call is TRBV5-4, the J call TRBJ1-2, with D hard to call. Germline loops: CDR1 SGHNT, CDR2 YYREEE (reference sequence). V lost 0 bases to trimming and J lost 4 bases, with 7 bases between them. The CDR3 consists of 13 residues. The CDR3 DNA reads as TGTGCCAGCAGCTTGGACGGTAGCTATGGCTACACCTTC. It encodes CASSLDGSYGYTF.

This clone occurred a few times. V is TRBV4-2 and J is TRBJ2-3; 9 nucleotides line up with TRBD2. The CDR3 is 20 residues long. After removal of 4 bases from V and 0 bases from J, the junction contained 17 bases not matched to a gene. Looked up from germline, CDR1 is LGHNA and CDR2 is YNFKEQ. The DNA of the CDR3 is TGTGCCAGCAGCCCGAAGAGCGGGAGGCCCCTTACCGCTAGCACAGATACGCAGTATTTT. Encoded protein: CASSPKSGRPLTASTDTQYF.

The chain has TRBV6-5 and TRBJ2-3; 8 bases line up with TRBD2. The V segment lost 0 bases and the J segment 2 bases; nucleotides outside the gene matches: 4. Germline CDR1 and CDR2: MNHEY and SVGAGI. The CDR3 loop spans 16 amino acids. CDR3 DNA sequence: TGTGCCAGCAGTTACTCCGGGGGGGGGACCACAGATACGCAGTATTTT. As protein: CASSYSGGGTTDTQYF.

This clone was observed a handful of times. This sequence joins TRBV29-1 and TRBJ2-7; D gene unclear. Germline V CDR1 and CDR2: SQVTM, ANQGSEA. This CDR3 region has 12 residues. The germline V and J ends were trimmed by 1 base and 3 bases, with 7 bases remaining between them. DNA for the CDR3: TGCAGCGTTGAAGTGAACGGCTACGAGCAGTACTTC. This codes for CSVEVNGYEQYF.

There are a few counts of this clone. This chain links TRBV4-3 with TRBJ2-7; 9 bases line up with TRBD2. Germline trimming cut 1 base from V and 2 bases from J; bases unmatched to any gene: 3. Germline lookup yields CDR1 LGHNA and CDR2 YSLEER. CDR3 length equals 15 residues. CDR3 coding DNA: TGCGCCAGCAGCCAAGGACTAGCGGAGACCTACGAGCAGTACTTC. Translated, it gives CASSQGLAETYEQYF.

This clone was detected a few times. The rearrangement joins TRBV13 to TRBJ2-3; TRBD1 matches 7 bases. From germline, CDR1 is PRHDT and CDR2 FYEKMQ (reference sequence). This CDR3 is built from 14 residues. Trimming took 5 bases from V and 6 from J; bases not matched to a gene: 8. CDR3 DNA: TGTGCCAGCAGCCTGGGGACAGCGATTGATACGCAGTATTTT. It translates to CASSLGTAIDTQYF.

This CDR3 is CASSGYRGYSYNEQFF. As DNA, the CDR3 is TGTGCCAGCAGCGGGTACAGGGGCTACTCCTACAATGAGCAGTTCTTC. V gene TRBV9 combines with J gene TRBJ2-1, with TRBD1 identical over 7 bases. The J segment lost 0 bases and the V segment lost 3 bases, leaving 6 bases of the junction unmatched. This CDR3 region has 16 residues. Germline CDR1 is SGDLS and CDR2 is YYNGEE.

This clone has a handful of counts. The V call is TRBV4-1, the J call TRBJ1-5, with 10 bases that match TRBD1. Trimming at V came to 0 bases and at J to 6 bases, leaving 11 bases not matched to a gene. This CDR3 region has 18 residues. Germline V gene sequence: CDR1 MGHRA, CDR2 YSYEKL. The CDR3 DNA sequence: TGCGCCAGCAGCCAAGATGATGTGCGGGGGACAGGGGTTCAGCCCCAGCATTTT. Protein sequence: CASSQDDVRGTGVQPQHF.

This clone has a handful of counts. This sequence joins TRBV18 and TRBJ2-7; unclear D gene. The CDR3 sequence is 15 residues long. Per the germline V gene, CDR1 is KGHSH and CDR2 is LQKENI. Trimming removed 3 bases from V and 3 bases from J, with 15 bases in between. CDR3 bases: TGTGCCAGCTCACCCCTTGGAAATCCAGGCTACGAGCAGTACTTC. It translates to CASSPLGNPGYEQYF.

The chain couples TRBV11-2 to TRBJ1-1, with D perhaps matching TRBD1 (6 bases). The CDR3 length is 15 residues. Germline assignment: CDR1 SGHAT and CDR2 FQNNGV. The V gene lost 5 bases and the J gene lost 1 base, with 14 bases spanning the gap. The CDR3 protein is CASSPATGPNTEAFF. The CDR3 DNA reads TGTGCCAGCAGCCCCGCGACAGGACCGAACACTGAAGCTTTCTTT.

This clone has only a few counts. The chain carries TRBV5-4 and TRBJ2-7; 9 bases are shared with TRBD2. The CDR3 totals 15 residues. V lost 2 bases, J lost 3 bases, and 6 bases stayed unmatched. Germline V gene sequence: CDR1 SGHNT, CDR2 YYREEE (reference sequence). CDR3 loop: CASSLDPSGIYEQYF. Here the CDR3 DNA reads TGTGCCAGCAGCTTAGACCCTAGCGGGATCTACGAGCAGTACTTC.

This clone has only a few counts. The chain joins TRBV6-6 to TRBJ2-6; D is unclear. Trimming removed 6 bases at V and 0 bases at J, with 9 bases between. CDR3 length equals 15 residues. Germline assignment: CDR1 MNHNY and CDR2 SVGAGI (reference sequence). The CDR3 bases are TGTGCCAGCAGGCCCAACAGCTCTGGGGCCAACGTCCTGACTTTC. Its protein product is CASRPNSSGANVLTF.

This clone was counted a few times. The chain has TRBV28 and TRBJ1-1; D is perhaps TRBD1 (5 bases). The germline V and J ends were trimmed by 7 bases and 4 bases, with 13 bases remaining between them. Germline V CDR1 and CDR2: MDHEN, SYDVKM. The CDR3 is 13 amino acids. CDR3 bases: TGTGCCAGCAAACGCGGGGGTAGCACTGAAGCTTTCTTT. It is translated as CASKRGGSTEAFF.

This clone was observed a few times. The chain couples TRBV6-4 to TRBJ2-4, with a possible D match to TRBD2 (6 bases). V lost 8 bases, J lost 9 bases, and 11 bases lay in between. The CDR3 sequence is 11 residues long. The germline V gene has CDR1 MRHNA and CDR2 SNTAGT. CDR3 sequence reads: CASGGIAIQYF. The CDR3 DNA follows: TGTGCCAGCGGGGGGATAGCCATTCAGTACTTC.

J is TRBJ1-5 and V is TRBV28, with D unresolved. V was cut by 2 bases and J by 11 bases, with 16 bases left in between. CDR3 length: 14 amino acids. CDR1 is MDHEN, CDR2 SYDVKM, per germline. The CDR3 is CASSLEDGVEAQHF. CDR3 in DNA: TGTGCCAGCAGTTTAGAGGACGGGGTTGAGGCCCAGCATTTT. Filled out from reference TRBV28 and TRBJ1-5, the complete variable domain reads DVKVTQSSRYLVKRTGEKVFLECVQDMDHENMFWYRQDPGLGLRLIYFSYDVKMKEKGDIPEGYSVSREKKERFSLILESASTNQTSMYLCASSLEDGVEAQHFGDGTRLSIL.

This clone appeared a few times. The chain employs TRBV5-1 and TRBJ2-5; 8 bases fit TRBD1. J was trimmed by 1 base and V by 7 bases; bases with no gene match: 0. The CDR3 length is 12 residues. Germline CDR1 and CDR2: SGHRS and YFSETQ. In DNA form, the CDR3 reads TGCGCCAGCGGACAGGGCCAAGAGACCCAGTACTTC. This gives the protein CASGQGQETQYF.

This chain uses TRBV30 with TRBJ2-7; the D gene is possibly TRBD2 (5 bases). Per germline, CDR1 GTSNPN and CDR2 SVGIG (reference sequence). Deletions cut 5 bases from V and 7 bases from J, with 9 bases between. The CDR3 spans 10 residues. CDR3 bases: TGTGCCTGGGGGAGAGTGGAGCAGTACTTC. Residues: CAWGRVEQYF.